The 14 T cell receptor beta chains reported below all come from one sample, sequenced in a study of cytomegalovirus exposure and HLA in healthy donors. The table came from immunoSEQ multiplex PCR; TCRdb's copy has only in-frame clones and leaves some out. Altogether some 150,000 clones are present, less than 90% being singletons, with the ten largest covering around 3.4%. The sample consisted of PBMCs. The receptor source for this set is a woman under 30 in good health and CMV-seropositive.

CDR3 in DNA: TGTGCCAGTAGTCTGGGACTCTTCACAGATACGCAGTATTTT. This sequence encodes CASSLGLFTDTQYF. The chain joins TRBV19 to TRBJ2-3; perhaps TRBD2 as D (6 bases). Germline lookup yields CDR1 LNHDA and CDR2 SQIVND (reference sequence). The CDR3 consists of 14 residues. The germline V and J ends were trimmed by 5 bases and 2 bases, with 11 bases remaining between them.

V usage is TRBV4-3 and J usage is TRBJ2-1, with D hard to call. Germline CDR1 reads LGHNA; CDR2 reads YSLEER. Deletions cut 4 bases from V and 8 bases from J, with 18 bases between. The CDR3 sequence is 15 residues long. The CDR3 protein is CASSRGPREEDEQFF. CDR3 in DNA: TGCGCCAGCAGCCGTGGTCCCCGCGAGGAAGATGAGCAGTTCTTC.

The chain recombines TRBV5-1 with TRBJ2-4, with D possibly matching TRBD1 (5 bases). This CDR3 is built from 15 residues. Per germline, CDR1 SGHRS and CDR2 YFSETQ. V lost 0 bases and J lost 6, with 13 bases in between. CDR3 bases: TGCGCCAGCAGCTTGGGGTTCAGGGCAGGAAACATTCAGTACTTC. It codes for CASSLGFRAGNIQYF.

The V gene is TRBV5-1, the J gene TRBJ2-3, with 8 bases that match TRBD1. V trimming: 4 bases; J trimming: 4 bases; junction bases outside the gene matches: 5. The CDR3 runs 14 residues. Germline V lookup: CDR1 SGHRS, CDR2 YFSETQ. CDR3 bases: TGCGCCAGCAGCCTGGACAGGGCGGCAGATACGCAGTATTTT. As protein: CASSLDRAADTQYF.

Here the CDR3 reads CATSSSRLAGETQYF. The CDR3 nucleotides are TGTGCCACCAGCAGTAGCCGACTAGCAGGGGAGACCCAGTACTTC. The chain is built from TRBV15 and TRBJ2-5; TRBD2 aligns across 7 bases. V was pared by 3 bases and J by 5 bases, with 9 bases of the junction left unmatched. From germline, CDR1 is LNHNV and CDR2 YYDKDF (reference sequence). The CDR3 totals 15 residues.

The chain is built from TRBV30 and TRBJ2-1, with 13 bases that match TRBD2. From germline, CDR1 is GTSNPN and CDR2 SVGIG (reference sequence). The CDR3 is 19 residues long. Trimming at V came to 2 bases and at J to 1 base, leaving 11 bases not matched to a gene. CDR3 sequence (DNA): TGTGCCTGGAGTCTAGTTCTTACTAGCGGGAGGGAGTCCTACAATGAGCAGTTCTTC. It translates to CAWSLVLTSGRESYNEQFF.

The chain has TRBV28 and TRBJ1-1; no firm D call. The CDR3 loop spans 12 amino acids. V shed 4 bases and J shed 1 base, with 4 bases lying between them. Germline-derived CDR1 and CDR2 are MDHEN and SYDVKM. Here the CDR3 DNA reads TGTGCCAGCAGTTCACAGAACACTGAAGCTTTCTTT. It translates to CASSSQNTEAFF.

J is TRBJ1-4 and V is TRBV19; 7 bases match TRBD1. Germline values: CDR1 LNHDA, CDR2 SQIVND (reference sequence). The CDR3 spans 15 residues. The V and J ends lost 6 bases and 0 bases, in that order; junction bases with no gene match: 4. The CDR3 reads CASSNQGATNEKLFF. CDR3 nucleotide sequence: TGTGCCAGTAGCAATCAGGGGGCAACTAATGAAAAACTGTTTTTT.

This rearrangement joins TRBV28 to TRBJ2-6; D is uncertain. This CDR3 has 15 amino acids. The V end was cut by 1 base, the J end by 0 bases, with 4 bases between. The germline V gene has CDR1 MDHEN and CDR2 SYDVKM. This CDR3 reads CASSLYSSGANVLTF. CDR3 DNA: TGTGCCAGCAGTTTATACAGCTCTGGGGCCAACGTCCTGACTTTC.

The DNA of the CDR3 is TGCAGCGTTGGCACGGGATCGGATACGCAGTATTTT. Its translation: CSVGTGSDTQYF. The rearrangement links TRBV29-1 to TRBJ2-3, with a possible D match to TRBD2 (5 bases). The V gene lost 4 bases and the J gene lost 6 bases, with 11 bases spanning the gap. Per germline, CDR1 SQVTM and CDR2 ANQGSEA. The CDR3 is 12 amino acids.

This chain links TRBV7-9 with TRBJ2-5; the match to TRBD1 covers 9 bases. J gave up 0 bases and V 5 bases, and 4 bases lay outside the gene matches. The V gene's germline CDR1 is SEHNR and CDR2 FQNEAQ (reference sequence). This CDR3 has 15 residues. CDR3 DNA sequence: TGTGCCAGCAGCCCCGGGACAGGGTACCAAGAGACCCAGTACTTC. It codes for CASSPGTGYQETQYF.

The V call is TRBV2, the J call TRBJ2-5; D gene uncertain. This CDR3 contains 14 residues. CDR1 is SNHLY and CDR2 is FYNNEI in the germline V gene. V was pared by 2 bases and J by 3 bases, with 10 bases between. For the CDR3, the DNA is TGTGCCAGCAGTGAAATGGTTCGAGAAGAGACCCAGTACTTC. Translation: CASSEMVREETQYF.

The chain has TRBV6-5 and TRBJ2-2; unclear D gene. Per germline, CDR1 MNHEY and CDR2 SVGAGI. There are 13 residues in the CDR3. V lost 6 bases to trimming and J lost 2 bases, with 7 bases between them. CDR3 in amino acids: CASRTFNTGELFF. The CDR3 DNA is TGTGCCAGCAGGACTTTCAACACCGGGGAGCTGTTTTTT.

The gene calls are TRBV11-3 and TRBJ1-1; maybe TRBD1 (5 bases). The V gene lost 3 bases and the J gene lost 4 bases, with 12 bases spanning the gap. Germline CDR1 reads SGHNT; CDR2 reads YENEEA. The CDR3 totals 14 residues. The CDR3 DNA is TGTGCCAGCAGCTTCGGGCGGACACCCACTGAAGCTTTCTTT. This sequence encodes CASSFGRTPTEAFF.